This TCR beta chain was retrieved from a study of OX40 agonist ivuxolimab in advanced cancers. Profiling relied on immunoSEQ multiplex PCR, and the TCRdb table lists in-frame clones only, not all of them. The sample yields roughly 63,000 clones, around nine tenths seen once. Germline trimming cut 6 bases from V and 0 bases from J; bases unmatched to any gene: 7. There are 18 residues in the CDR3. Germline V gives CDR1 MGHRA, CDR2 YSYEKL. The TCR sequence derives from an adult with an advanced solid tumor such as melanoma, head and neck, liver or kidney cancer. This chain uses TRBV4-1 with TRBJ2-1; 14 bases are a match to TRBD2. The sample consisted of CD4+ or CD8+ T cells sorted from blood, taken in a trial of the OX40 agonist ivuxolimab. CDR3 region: CASSPGTSGSHSYNEQFF. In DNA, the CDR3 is TGCGCCAGCAGTCCCGGGACTAGCGGGAGTCACTCCTACAATGAGCAGTTCTTC.